This T cell receptor beta chain was identified in a study of human T cells and chemical hapten exposure. Broader study findings: There was no change with DPC sensitization in TCRs above 1 in 1000 frequency.

The CDR3 has 15 residues. The V and J ends lost 2 bases and 0 bases respectively, with 10 bases between them. CDR1 is MNHEY and CDR2 is SVGAGI in the germline V gene. The time point was: pre-sensitization, week 0. Treatment reported: therapeutic diphenylcyclopropenone sensitization with weekly scalp DPC. Blood collection happened ahead of applying each patch test. Every donor had alopecia and was 18 to 70 years old; all were suitable for DPC. TCRdb independently ran MiXCR on the RACE reads; one entry per CDR3 protein. Among about 350,000 distinct CDR3 sequences listed, around 5.5% were seen once. A word on this clonotype: Its antigen is still unknown.

Source: whole blood, taken in connection with sensitization to the hapten diphenylcyclopropenone (DPC). The origin of this receptor is a woman between 18 and 30 years old with alopecia areata. Some clones in this sample may be carry-over from other donors' samples. This chain uses TRBV6-5 with TRBJ2-5; D is ambiguous. CDR3 DNA: TGTGCCAGCAGTTACGGCTACACCTACCAAGAGACCCAGTACTTC. Its translation: CASSYGYTYQETQYF.